This TCR beta chain came from a study of spatial heterogeneity in lung cancer. Study at large: Alpha-chain sequences were detected in numbers that were consistently lower than beta-chain sequences. Study-wide results and limits: Resection saw ubiquitous expanded tumor TCRs appear in blood more than follow-up did.

This CDR3 is 16 amino acids long. Germline V gene data show CDR1 as DFQATT and CDR2 as SNEGSKA (reference sequence). The trim removed 3 bases at V and 2 bases at J, leaving 12 bases unmatched. TCRdb re-called the 5' RACE reads through MiXCR, storing one row per CDR3 protein. The sample yields some 70,000 distinct CDR3 sequences, 13% seen once. Sample time point: sample taken at primary tumor resection. TCRs were sequenced from unsorted whole RNA of tumor, nontumor lung or PBMC. In its sample, this clonotype was seen many times. What it binds is not known. The TCR comes from a male donor with early-stage non-small cell lung cancer. Here the sequenced sample was PBMCs, taken at surgery. The V gene is TRBV20-1, the J gene TRBJ1-1; 7 bases line up with TRBD1. CDR3 bases: TGCAGTGCTAGCCCCTATATTGGGACAGATAACACTGAAGCTTTCTTT. Translation gives CSASPYIGTDNTEAFF.